The 25 T cell receptor beta chains below were found in one sample sequenced in a study of beta chain features in type 1 diabetes. Reverse transcribing all isolated RNA meant expressed TCRB transcripts were sequenced. Assay: immunoSEQ multiplex PCR; the TCRdb copy retains only in-frame clones and omits some. The sample has approximately 38,000 clones; approximately 50% are singletons. Sequenced: central memory CD4+ T cells from blood. The receptor set was obtained from a young woman in good health.

The gene calls are TRBV5-1 and TRBJ1-4, with D possibly TRBD1 on 6 matching bases. This CDR3 contains 16 residues. Trimming cost V 1 base and J 0 bases, with 10 bases left between them. Per germline, CDR1 SGHRS and CDR2 YFSETQ. Here the CDR3 reads CASSLYGGPTNEKLFF. DNA of the CDR3: TGCGCCAGCAGCTTGTACGGGGGGCCAACTAATGAAAAACTGTTTTTT.

The chain has TRBV2 and TRBJ2-2, with 12 bases lining up with TRBD2. Germline V gene data show CDR1 as SNHLY and CDR2 as FYNNEI. J was trimmed by 7 bases and V by 4 bases; bases with no gene match: 22. The CDR3 has 21 residues. CDR3 region: CASSGHRGRGLAGGPYGELFF. DNA of the CDR3: TGTGCCAGCAGTGGCCACAGGGGGCGCGGGCTAGCGGGAGGGCCGTACGGGGAGCTGTTTTTT.

As concerns this clone: The identical CDR3 is also encoded by other nucleotide sequences in the sample. The rearrangement links TRBV19 to TRBJ1-2; D may be TRBD1 (5 bases). CDR3 length: 13 residues. With 3 bases removed from V and 5 bases from J, the gap between germline ends came to 10 bases. The germline V gene has CDR1 LNHDA and CDR2 SQIVND (reference sequence). The CDR3 bases are TGTGCCAGTAGTATCGACAGTTTGTATGGCTACACCTTC. Amino acid sequence: CASSIDSLYGYTF.

This clone was picked up a small number of times. The V and J genes are TRBV11-1 and TRBJ2-1; D uncertain. Germline lookup yields CDR1 SGHAT and CDR2 FQDESV (reference sequence). The CDR3 contains 12 residues. V shed 2 bases and J shed 6 bases, with 5 bases lying between them. This CDR3 reads CASSLSRNEQFF. In nucleotides, the CDR3 is TGTGCCAGCAGCTTAAGCCGCAATGAGCAGTTCTTC.

The chain combines TRBV10-3 with TRBJ2-7; 7 positions match TRBD2. This CDR3 has 14 amino acids. The germline CDR1 and CDR2 sequences are ENHRY and SYGVKD. Trimming took 4 bases from V and 5 from J; bases not matched to a gene: 8. Written as DNA, the CDR3 is TGTGCCATCAGTGTCCGGTCAGGGAGGGACGAGCAGTACTTC. Translation: CAISVRSGRDEQYF.

The chain recombines TRBV6-1 with TRBJ2-1; perhaps TRBD2 as D (6 bases). CDR1 is MNHNS and CDR2 is SASEGT in the germline V gene. The CDR3 length is 13 residues. Trimming took 7 bases from V and 3 from J, leaving 10 bases between them. The CDR3 DNA is TGTGCCAGCAAGAGCGGGCTCTACAATGAGCAGTTCTTC. Translating it yields CASKSGLYNEQFF.

About this clone itself: The junction and the germline gene differ at one end; a read error may be behind it. CDR3 coding DNA: TGTGCCAGCACTGAACGGGGGGCATCCTATGGCTACACCTTC. Residues: CASTERGASYGYTF. V and J are TRBV6-1 and TRBJ1-2, with D tentatively TRBD1 (6 bases). CDR3 length: 14 amino acids. Germline V lookup: CDR1 MNHNS, CDR2 SASEGT.

A few counts support this clone. V is TRBV27 and J is TRBJ1-6; TRBD1 is a possible D gene (5 bases). This CDR3 is built from 15 residues. Per the germline V gene, CDR1 is MNHEY and CDR2 is SMNVEV (reference sequence). V lost 5 bases and J lost 0, with 8 bases in between. The CDR3 sequence is CASSRGGSYNSPLHF. CDR3 nucleotide sequence: TGTGCCAGCAGTCGGGGGGGCTCCTATAATTCACCCCTCCACTTT.

Here the CDR3 reads CASSLAGGGGANVLTF. CDR3 in DNA: TGTGCCAGCAGCTTAGCAGGGGGCGGTGGGGCCAACGTCCTGACTTTC. The chain is built from TRBV11-3 and TRBJ2-6; TRBD1 matches at 8 bases. This CDR3 comprises 16 residues. The V gene end was trimmed by 1 base and the J gene end by 3 bases; junction bases not matched to a gene: 2. The germline V gene has CDR1 SGHNT and CDR2 YENEEA. Full variable domain (missing parts from reference TRBV11-3 and TRBJ2-6): EAGVVQSPRYKIIEKKQPVAFWCNPISGHNTLYWYLQNLGQGPELLIRYENEEAVDDSQLPKDRFSAERLKGVDSTLKIQPAELGDSAVYLCASSLAGGGGANVLTFGAGSRLTVL.

About this clone: Other DNA sequences in the same sample also yield this CDR3. The J gene is TRBJ1-2, the V gene TRBV19; D uncertain. Germline loops: CDR1 LNHDA, CDR2 SQIVND (reference sequence). This CDR3 is 13 amino acids long. Trimming took 5 bases from V and 5 from J, leaving 12 bases between them. The CDR3 region has the DNA TGTGCCAGTAGTCTCCCACCGGGGTATGGCTACACCTTC. Translation gives CASSLPPGYGYTF.

The chain employs TRBV7-9 and TRBJ2-7; the D gene is possibly TRBD2 (6 bases). The CDR3 runs 17 residues. Trimming left V 5 bases short and J 6 bases short, with 26 bases between. The germline CDR1 and CDR2 sequences are SEHNR and FQNEAQ (reference sequence). The CDR3: CASSPKWGDPEEGEQYF. The CDR3 DNA follows: TGTGCCAGCAGCCCAAAGTGGGGGGATCCGGAGGAGGGCGAGCAGTACTTC.

This clone was recorded once. V gene TRBV11-2 combines with J gene TRBJ2-3, with D perhaps matching TRBD1 (6 bases). Germline values: CDR1 SGHAT, CDR2 FQNNGV. Trimming cost V 2 bases and J 4 bases, with 16 bases left between them. The CDR3 length is 16 residues. CDR3 amino acids: CASSLSDTGYADTQYF. The CDR3 nucleotides are TGTGCCAGCAGCTTATCTGATACAGGGTACGCAGATACGCAGTATTTT.

The V and J genes are TRBV9 and TRBJ1-2; 7 bases match TRBD1. The CDR3 loop spans 15 amino acids. Germline V gene lookup returns CDR1 SGDLS and CDR2 YYNGEE. Germline trimming cut 4 bases from V and 3 bases from J; bases unmatched to any gene: 9. DNA of the CDR3: TGTGCCAGCAGCTTAACCCACAGGGGTGACTATGGCTACACCTTC. Amino acids: CASSLTHRGDYGYTF.

The chain links TRBV19 to TRBJ2-7; 8 bases match TRBD1. CDR1 LNHDA and CDR2 SQIVND come from the germline V gene (reference sequence). Trimming took 6 bases from V and 0 from J; bases not matched to a gene: 7. The CDR3 is 15 residues long. CDR3 nucleotide sequence: TGTGCCAGTAGACACGGACAGGGTAGCTCCTACGAGCAGTACTTC. This translates into CASRHGQGSSYEQYF.

This clone was observed a handful of times. The rearrangement joins TRBV10-3 to TRBJ2-2; 8 bases align to TRBD2. The CDR3 runs to 16 residues. V lost 2 bases, J lost 7 bases, and 9 bases stayed unmatched. Germline values: CDR1 ENHRY, CDR2 SYGVKD. CDR3 DNA: TGTGCCATCAGTGAGAACCGCGGGACTAGAGGCGGGGAGCTGTTTTTT. Its protein is CAISENRGTRGGELFF.

With respect to this clone: The junction does not match germline at one end; this may be a read error. The chain joins TRBV29-1 to TRBJ2-3; D ambiguous. Germline V CDR1 and CDR2: SQVTM, ANQGSEA. The CDR3 is 15 residues long. CDR3 in DNA: TGCAGCATTGATATAAGCGTACTTCCAACAGATACGCAGTATTTT. It encodes CSIDISVLPTDTQYF.

This chain connects TRBV2 to TRBJ1-6; the D gene is possibly TRBD1 (5 bases). CDR1 SNHLY and CDR2 FYNNEI come from the germline V gene. Between the trimmed V and J ends, which lost 4 bases and 6 bases, there was a span of 19 bases. There are 17 residues in the CDR3. CDR3 amino acids: CASSAGGAQSLNSPLHF. CDR3 nucleotides: TGTGCCAGCAGTGCAGGCGGGGCGCAAAGCCTTAATTCACCCCTCCACTTT.

V usage is TRBV28 and J usage is TRBJ1-2; 8 bases align to TRBD1. Germline loops: CDR1 MDHEN, CDR2 SYDVKM. Germline trimming cut 3 bases from V and 7 bases from J; bases unmatched to any gene: 4. This CDR3 spans 13 amino acids. This chain's CDR3 is CASSLVQGGGYTF. The CDR3 bases are TGTGCCAGCAGTTTGGTACAGGGGGGTGGCTACACCTTC.

The J gene is TRBJ2-1, the V gene TRBV2; perhaps TRBD1 as D (5 bases). This CDR3 region has 13 residues. Trimming cost V 2 bases and J 7 bases, with 9 bases left between them. CDR1 is SNHLY, CDR2 FYNNEI, per germline. The CDR3 region has the DNA TGTGCCAGCAGTGAACAGGGTCAGAATGAGCAGTTCTTC. Protein sequence: CASSEQGQNEQFF.

The gene calls are TRBV5-1 and TRBJ1-2; D may be TRBD1 (6 bases). The length of the CDR3 is 13 residues. V dropped 4 bases and J dropped 3 bases, with 10 bases sitting between them. Germline V lookup: CDR1 SGHRS, CDR2 YFSETQ. This CDR3 is CASSVGGDYGYTF. In nucleotides, the CDR3 is TGCGCCAGCAGCGTGGGGGGCGACTATGGCTACACCTTC.

The chain couples TRBV5-1 to TRBJ2-2, with 7 positions matching TRBD1. This CDR3 is 17 amino acids long. Germline CDR1 and CDR2: SGHRS and YFSETQ. Trimming at V came to 3 bases and at J to 6 bases, leaving 14 bases not matched to a gene. The CDR3: CASSSQTGFEGSGELFF. CDR3 DNA: TGCGCCAGCAGCTCTCAGACAGGGTTTGAGGGTTCCGGGGAGCTGTTTTTT. Together with reference TRBV5-1 and TRBJ2-2, the CDR3 gives the full variable domain: KAGVTQTPRYLIKTRGQQVTLSCSPISGHRSVSWYQQTPGQGLQFLFEYFSETQRNKGNFPGRFSGRQFSNSRSEMNVSTLELGDSALYLCASSSQTGFEGSGELFFGEGSRLTVL.

The rearrangement uses TRBV5-1 and TRBJ2-5, with TRBD1 as a possible D gene (5 bases). The CDR3 contains 14 residues. The germline V and J ends were trimmed by 1 base and 1 base, with 8 bases remaining between them. Germline values: CDR1 SGHRS, CDR2 YFSETQ. The DNA for the CDR3 is TGCGCCAGCAGCTTGCAGGGCGGCCAAGAGACCCAGTACTTC. This gives the protein CASSLQGGQETQYF.

CDR3 region: CASSPTGKNTGELFF. CDR3 coding DNA: TGTGCCAGCTCACCGACAGGGAAAAACACCGGGGAGCTGTTTTTT. The chain combines TRBV18 with TRBJ2-2; TRBD1 aligns across 7 bases. After removal of 3 bases from V and 2 bases from J, the junction contained 3 bases not matched to a gene. Germline V gene lookup returns CDR1 KGHSH and CDR2 LQKENI. The CDR3 has 15 residues.

The genes are TRBV27 and TRBJ2-2, with 8 bases that match TRBD1. The J segment lost 6 bases and the V segment lost 8 bases, leaving 14 bases of the junction unmatched. This CDR3 spans 16 amino acids. From germline, CDR1 is MNHEY and CDR2 SMNVEV (reference sequence). CDR3 in DNA: TGTGCCAGCGACACCCCTTCACGGACAGGGCCCGGGGAGCTGTTTTTT. It codes for CASDTPSRTGPGELFF.

The V call is TRBV7-9, the J call TRBJ2-7; 13 positions match TRBD2. The V gene end was trimmed by 0 bases and the J gene end by 0 bases; junction bases not matched to a gene: 8. CDR1 is SEHNR and CDR2 is FQNEAQ in the germline V gene (reference sequence). The length of the CDR3 is 19 residues. The CDR3 DNA reads as TGTGCCAGCAGCTTAGCACGGACTAGCGGGAGTCCCAGCTCCTACGAGCAGTACTTC. It specifies CASSLARTSGSPSSYEQYF.